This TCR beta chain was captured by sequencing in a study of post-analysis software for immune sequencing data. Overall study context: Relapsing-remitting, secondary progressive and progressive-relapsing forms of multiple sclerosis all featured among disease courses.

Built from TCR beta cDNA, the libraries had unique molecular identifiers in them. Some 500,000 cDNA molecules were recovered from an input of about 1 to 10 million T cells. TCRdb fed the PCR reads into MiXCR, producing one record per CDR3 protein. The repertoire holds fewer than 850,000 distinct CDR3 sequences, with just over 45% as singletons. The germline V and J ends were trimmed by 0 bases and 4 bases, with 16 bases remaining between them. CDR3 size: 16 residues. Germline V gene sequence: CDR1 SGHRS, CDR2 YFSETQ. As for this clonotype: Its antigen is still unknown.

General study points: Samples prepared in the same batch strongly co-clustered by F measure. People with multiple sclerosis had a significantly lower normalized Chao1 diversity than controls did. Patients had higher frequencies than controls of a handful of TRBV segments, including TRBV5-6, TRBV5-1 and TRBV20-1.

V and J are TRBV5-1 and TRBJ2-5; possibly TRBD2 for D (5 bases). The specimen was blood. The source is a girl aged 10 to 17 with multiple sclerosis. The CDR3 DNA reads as TGCGCCAGCAGCTTGGCCGGCGGGCCCGCGGGAGAGACCCAGTACTTC. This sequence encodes CASSLAGGPAGETQYF. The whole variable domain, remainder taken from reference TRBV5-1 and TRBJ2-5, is KAGVTQTPRYLIKTRGQQVTLSCSPISGHRSVSWYQQTPGQGLQFLFEYFSETQRNKGNFPGRFSGRQFSNSRSEMNVSTLELGDSALYLCASSLAGGPAGETQYFGPGTRLLVL.